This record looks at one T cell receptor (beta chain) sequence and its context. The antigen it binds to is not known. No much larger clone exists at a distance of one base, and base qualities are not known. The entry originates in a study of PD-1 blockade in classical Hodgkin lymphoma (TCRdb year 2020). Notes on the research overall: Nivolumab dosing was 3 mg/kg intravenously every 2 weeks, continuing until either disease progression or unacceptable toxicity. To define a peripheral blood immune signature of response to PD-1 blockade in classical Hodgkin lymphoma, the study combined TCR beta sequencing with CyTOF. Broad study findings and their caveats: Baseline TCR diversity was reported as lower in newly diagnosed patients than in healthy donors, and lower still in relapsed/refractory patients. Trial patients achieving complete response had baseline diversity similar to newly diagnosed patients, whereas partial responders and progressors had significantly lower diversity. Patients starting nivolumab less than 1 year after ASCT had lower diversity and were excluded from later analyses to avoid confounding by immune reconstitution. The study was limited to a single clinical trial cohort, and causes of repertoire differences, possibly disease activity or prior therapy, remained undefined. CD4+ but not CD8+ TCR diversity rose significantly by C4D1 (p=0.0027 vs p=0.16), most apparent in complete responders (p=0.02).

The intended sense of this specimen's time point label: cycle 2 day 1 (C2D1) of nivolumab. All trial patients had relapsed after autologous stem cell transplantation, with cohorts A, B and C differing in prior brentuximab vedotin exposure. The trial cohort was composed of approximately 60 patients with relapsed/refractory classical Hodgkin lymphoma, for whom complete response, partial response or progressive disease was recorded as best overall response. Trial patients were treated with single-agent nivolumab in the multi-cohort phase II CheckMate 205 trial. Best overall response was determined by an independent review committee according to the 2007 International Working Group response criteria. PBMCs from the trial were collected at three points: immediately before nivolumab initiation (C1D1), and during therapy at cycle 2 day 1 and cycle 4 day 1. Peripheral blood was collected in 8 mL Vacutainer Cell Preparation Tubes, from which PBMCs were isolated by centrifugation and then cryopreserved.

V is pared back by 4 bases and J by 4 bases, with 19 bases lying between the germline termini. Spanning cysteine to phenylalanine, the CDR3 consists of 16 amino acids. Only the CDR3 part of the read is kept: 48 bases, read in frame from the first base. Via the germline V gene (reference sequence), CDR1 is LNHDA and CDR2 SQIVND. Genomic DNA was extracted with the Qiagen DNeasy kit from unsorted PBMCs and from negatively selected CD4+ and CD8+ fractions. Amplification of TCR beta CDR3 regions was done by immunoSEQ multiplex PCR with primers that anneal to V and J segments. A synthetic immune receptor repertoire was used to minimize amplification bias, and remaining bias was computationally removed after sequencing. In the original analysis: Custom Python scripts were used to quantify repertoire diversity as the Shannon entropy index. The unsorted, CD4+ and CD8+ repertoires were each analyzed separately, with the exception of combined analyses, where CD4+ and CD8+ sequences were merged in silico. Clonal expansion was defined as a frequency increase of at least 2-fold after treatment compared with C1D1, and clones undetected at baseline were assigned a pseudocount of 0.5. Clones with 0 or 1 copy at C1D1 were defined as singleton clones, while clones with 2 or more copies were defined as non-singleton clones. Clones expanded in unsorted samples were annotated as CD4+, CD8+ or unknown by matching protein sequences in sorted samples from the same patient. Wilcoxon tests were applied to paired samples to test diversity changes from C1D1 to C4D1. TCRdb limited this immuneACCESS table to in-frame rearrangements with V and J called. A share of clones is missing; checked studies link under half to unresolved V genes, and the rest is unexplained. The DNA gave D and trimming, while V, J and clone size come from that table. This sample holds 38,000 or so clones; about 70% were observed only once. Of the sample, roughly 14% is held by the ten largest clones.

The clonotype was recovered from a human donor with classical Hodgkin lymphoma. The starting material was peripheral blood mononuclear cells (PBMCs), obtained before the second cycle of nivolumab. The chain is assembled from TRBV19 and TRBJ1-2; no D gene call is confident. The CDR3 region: CASSRNPRTDLYGYTF. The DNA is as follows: TGTGCCAGTAGTAGAAACCCACGGACTGACCTCTATGGCTACACCTTC.